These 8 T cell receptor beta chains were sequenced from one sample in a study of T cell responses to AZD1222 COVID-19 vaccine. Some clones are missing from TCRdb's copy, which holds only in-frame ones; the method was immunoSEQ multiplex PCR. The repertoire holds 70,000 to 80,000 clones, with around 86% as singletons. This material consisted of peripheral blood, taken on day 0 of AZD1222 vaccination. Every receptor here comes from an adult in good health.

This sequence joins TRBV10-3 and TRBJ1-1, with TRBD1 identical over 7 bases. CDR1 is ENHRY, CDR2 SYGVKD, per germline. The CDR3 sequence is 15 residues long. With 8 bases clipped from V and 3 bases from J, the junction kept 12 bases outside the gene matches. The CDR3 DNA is TGTGCCATCCACCCGGGACAGCTAATTTACACTGAAGCTTTCTTT. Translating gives CAIHPGQLIYTEAFF.

The CDR3 nucleotides read TGCGCCAGCAGCCGGGACACCGGGGAGCTGTTTTTT. It specifies CASSRDTGELFF. The chain carries TRBV5-1 and TRBJ2-2; no clear D. From germline, CDR1 is SGHRS and CDR2 YFSETQ. Trimming pared 4 bases from V and 3 bases from J, leaving 4 bases between. The CDR3 loop spans 12 amino acids.

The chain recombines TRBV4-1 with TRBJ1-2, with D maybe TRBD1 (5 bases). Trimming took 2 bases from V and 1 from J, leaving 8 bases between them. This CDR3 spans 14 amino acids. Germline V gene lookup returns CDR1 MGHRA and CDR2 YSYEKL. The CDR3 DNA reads TGCGCCAGCAGCCAACAGACAGATAACTATGGCTACACCTTC. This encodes CASSQQTDNYGYTF.

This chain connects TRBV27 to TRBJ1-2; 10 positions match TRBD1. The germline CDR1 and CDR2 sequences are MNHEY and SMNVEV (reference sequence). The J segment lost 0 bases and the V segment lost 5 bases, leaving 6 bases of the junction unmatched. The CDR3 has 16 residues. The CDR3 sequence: CASSPGTGVANYGYTF. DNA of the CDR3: TGTGCCAGCAGTCCCGGGACAGGGGTAGCTAACTATGGCTACACCTTC.

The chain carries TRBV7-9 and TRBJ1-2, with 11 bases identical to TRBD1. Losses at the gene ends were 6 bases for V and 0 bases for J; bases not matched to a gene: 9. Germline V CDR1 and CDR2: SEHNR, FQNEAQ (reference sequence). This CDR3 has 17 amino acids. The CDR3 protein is CASSRRTGGETNYGYTF. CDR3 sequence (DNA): TGTGCCAGCAGTCGCCGGACAGGGGGCGAAACTAACTATGGCTACACCTTC.

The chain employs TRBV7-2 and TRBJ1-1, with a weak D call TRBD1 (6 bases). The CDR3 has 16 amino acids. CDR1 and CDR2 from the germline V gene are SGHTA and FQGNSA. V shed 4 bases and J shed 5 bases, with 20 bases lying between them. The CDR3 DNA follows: TGTGCCAGCAGCTCTCGACAGGTCTCGGTGAGGACTGAAGCTTTCTTT. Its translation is CASSSRQVSVRTEAFF.

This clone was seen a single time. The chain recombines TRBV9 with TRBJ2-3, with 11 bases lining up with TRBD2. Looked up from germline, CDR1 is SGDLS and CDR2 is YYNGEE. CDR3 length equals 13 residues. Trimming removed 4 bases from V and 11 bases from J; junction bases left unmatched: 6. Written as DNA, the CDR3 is TGTGCCAGCAGCCTTACCGGGACTAGCGGGCAGTATTTT. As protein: CASSLTGTSGQYF. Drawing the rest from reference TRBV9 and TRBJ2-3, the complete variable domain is DSGVTQTPKHLITATGQRVTLRCSPRSGDLSVYWYQQSLDQGLQFLIQYYNGEERAKGNILERFSAQQFPDLHSELNLSSLELGDSALYFCASSLTGTSGQYFGPGTRLTVL.

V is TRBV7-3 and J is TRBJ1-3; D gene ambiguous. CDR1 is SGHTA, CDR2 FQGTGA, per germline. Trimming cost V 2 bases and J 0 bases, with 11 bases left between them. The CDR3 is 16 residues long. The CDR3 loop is CASSLRGSFSGNTIYF. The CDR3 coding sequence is TGTGCCAGCAGCTTACGCGGCAGCTTCTCTGGAAACACCATATATTTT.